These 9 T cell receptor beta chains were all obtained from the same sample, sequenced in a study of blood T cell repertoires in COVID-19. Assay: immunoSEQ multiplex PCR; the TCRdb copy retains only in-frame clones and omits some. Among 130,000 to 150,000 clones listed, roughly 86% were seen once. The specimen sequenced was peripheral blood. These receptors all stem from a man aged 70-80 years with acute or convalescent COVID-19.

In nucleotides, the CDR3 is TGTGCCAGCAGTTATTTAGAGAACACTGAAGCTTTCTTT. It codes for CASSYLENTEAFF. The V gene is TRBV6-5, the J gene TRBJ1-1, with D unclear. This CDR3 contains 13 residues. Per germline, CDR1 MNHEY and CDR2 SVGAGI. V was pared by 3 bases and J by 1 base, with 6 bases between.

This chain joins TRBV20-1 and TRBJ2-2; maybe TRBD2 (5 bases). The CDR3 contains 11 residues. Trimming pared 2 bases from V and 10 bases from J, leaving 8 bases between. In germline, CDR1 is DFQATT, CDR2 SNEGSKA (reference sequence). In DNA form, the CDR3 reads TGCAGTGCTAGACGGGGATTGGAGCTGTTTTTT. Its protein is CSARRGLELFF.

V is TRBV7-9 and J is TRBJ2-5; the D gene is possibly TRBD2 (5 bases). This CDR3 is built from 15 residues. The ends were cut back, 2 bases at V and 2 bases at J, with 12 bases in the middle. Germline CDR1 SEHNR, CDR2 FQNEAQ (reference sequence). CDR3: CASSLWGALQETQYF. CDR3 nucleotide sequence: TGTGCCAGCAGCTTATGGGGAGCCCTACAAGAGACCCAGTACTTC. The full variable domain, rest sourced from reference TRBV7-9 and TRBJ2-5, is DTGVSQNPRHKITKRGQNVTFRCDPISEHNRLYWYRQTLGQGPEFLTYFQNEAQLEKSRLLSDRFSAERPKGSFSTLEIQRTEQGDSAMYLCASSLWGALQETQYFGPGTRLLVL.

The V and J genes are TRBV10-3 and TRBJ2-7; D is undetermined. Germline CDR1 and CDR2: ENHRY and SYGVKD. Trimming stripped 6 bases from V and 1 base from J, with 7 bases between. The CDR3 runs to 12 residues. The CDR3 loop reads CAISTESYEQYF. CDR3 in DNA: TGTGCCATCAGCACAGAGTCCTACGAGCAGTACTTC.

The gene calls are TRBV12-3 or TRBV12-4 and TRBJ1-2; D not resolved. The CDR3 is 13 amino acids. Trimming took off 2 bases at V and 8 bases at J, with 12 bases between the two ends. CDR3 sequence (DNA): TGTGCCAGCAGTTTATCGGGGTCTGGCGGCTACACCTTC. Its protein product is CASSLSGSGGYTF.

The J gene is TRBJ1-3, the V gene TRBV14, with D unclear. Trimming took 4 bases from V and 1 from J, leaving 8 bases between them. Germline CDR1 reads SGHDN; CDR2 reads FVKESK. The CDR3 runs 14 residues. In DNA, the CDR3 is TGTGCCAGCAGCCCACCAGAATCTGGAAACACCATATATTTT. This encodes CASSPPESGNTIYF.

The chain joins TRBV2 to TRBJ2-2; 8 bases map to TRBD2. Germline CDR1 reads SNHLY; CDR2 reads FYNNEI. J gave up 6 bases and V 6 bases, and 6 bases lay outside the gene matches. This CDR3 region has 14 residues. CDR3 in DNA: TGTGCCAGCAGCGGGAGCGGGAGAGCCGGGGAGCTGTTTTTT. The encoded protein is CASSGSGRAGELFF.

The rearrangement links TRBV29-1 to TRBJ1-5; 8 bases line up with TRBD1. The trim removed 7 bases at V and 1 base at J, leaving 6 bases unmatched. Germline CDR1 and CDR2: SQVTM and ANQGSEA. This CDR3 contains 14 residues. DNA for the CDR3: TGCAGCGCCGAGGACAGGGTAAGCAATCAGCCCCAGCATTTT. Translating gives CSAEDRVSNQPQHF.

The CDR3 is CASSTGQGLNTEAFF. The CDR3, as DNA: TGCGCCAGCAGCACGGGACAGGGATTGAACACTGAAGCTTTCTTT. The rearrangement uses TRBV5-1 and TRBJ1-1; 9 bases align to TRBD1. Germline CDR1 and CDR2: SGHRS and YFSETQ. This CDR3 has 15 amino acids. V lost 4 bases, J lost 0 bases, and 4 bases stayed unmatched.